The sequence of this T cell receptor (beta chain) was determined in a study of T-cell memory formation after mild COVID-19. TCRdb ran MiXCR on the 5' RACE reads and lists one entry per CDR3 protein. In the table there are roughly 130,000 distinct CDR3 sequences, about 17% of which are singletons. Trimming stripped 3 bases from V and 9 bases from J, with 7 bases between. There are 11 residues in the CDR3. Input material: PBMCs or a T cell subset sorted from them (not recorded which). The sequence was obtained from an adult woman who had mild COVID-19 (a few samples of this study predate the infection). Cell type and time point are not known. The V gene is TRBV12-3 or TRBV12-4, the J gene TRBJ2-3; unclear D gene. The CDR3 DNA sequence: TGTGCCAGCAGTTTGGGAATGACGCAGTATTTT. As protein: CASSLGMTQYF.